This entry is about one T cell receptor beta chain. Its antigen remains unidentified. This entry belongs to a study of T cell repertoires in cytomegalovirus infection. About the research overall: Evidence of both CMV infection and a matching HLA type came from public TCR beta signatures.

TCRdb processed the reads anew with MiXCR; each CDR3 protein has one entry. The profile covers hundreds of thousands of distinct CDR3 sequences, with approximately 31% appearing a single time and around an eighth taken by the ten largest. Deletions cut 5 bases from V and 3 bases from J, with 14 bases between. This CDR3 spans 16 amino acids. Germline V lookup: CDR1 SGHVS, CDR2 FNYEAQ. Points from the study as a whole: Based on cumulative public TCR beta family frequency, carriers of CMV plus the relevant HLA were identified.

Sequences were derived from cultured CD8+ T cells from PBMCs, sampled from culture after CMV antigen stimulation. The genes are TRBV7-6 and TRBJ1-6, with D tentatively TRBD1 (6 bases). The source of this sequence is a human donor in good health (CMV status not recorded). Some clones in this sample may be carry-over from other donors' samples. The CDR3 sequence: CASSPRGRVYNSPLHF. The CDR3 DNA reads TGTGCCAGCAGCCCGAGGGGGAGGGTCTATAATTCACCCCTCCACTTT.